This TCR beta chain was retrieved from a study of cytomegalovirus exposure and HLA in healthy donors. Overall study findings and caveats: Researchers left out some V segments, among them TRBV6-2 and TRBV6-3, as indistinguishable. Productive rates of about 90% or about 30% were seen for most TCR beta V segments in an earlier analysis. In a later analysis, several top co-occurrence clusters appeared linked to parvovirus B19, influenza, CMV and Epstein-Barr virus. Within the data, a cluster of highly shared sequence variants was likely a sequencing artifact.

Germline CDR1 and CDR2: WNHNN and SYGVQD (reference sequence). J was trimmed by 6 bases and V by 2 bases; bases with no gene match: 5. The CDR3 loop spans 15 amino acids. This clone has just one count. Its antigen is undetermined. PCR used 60 Vbeta primers and 13 Jbeta primers. Here immunoSEQ multiplex PCR was the method, and the copy in TCRdb shows in-frame clones only, minus some. The repertoire holds 150,000 to 200,000 clones, with 80% to 90% as singletons. The chain uses TRBV10-1 and TRBJ2-3; 10 bases fit TRBD1. This clonotype was obtained from a young man in good health and CMV-seropositive. Sequencing was carried out using PBMCs. Here the CDR3 DNA reads TGCGCCAGCAGTGAGGGGACAGGGGATTATGATACGCAGTATTTT. Residues: CASSEGTGDYDTQYF.